The sequence of this T cell receptor beta chain was determined in a study of blood T cell repertoires in COVID-19. Trimming cost V 0 bases and J 9 bases, with 17 bases left between them. The CDR3 has 16 amino acids. Germline CDR1 is LNHNV and CDR2 is YYDKDF (reference sequence). TCRdb keeps only in-frame clones here, not all; method: immunoSEQ multiplex PCR. Among 200,000 to 300,000 clones, roughly 80% were seen once, and the ten largest hold about 9.5%. What was sequenced was peripheral blood. The receptor was derived from a woman at least 80 years old with acute or convalescent COVID-19. The V call is TRBV15, the J call TRBJ1-4; a possible D gene is TRBD1 (5 bases). The CDR3 nucleotides are TGTGCCACCAGCAGAGATCTTGGGGCGGTGCTGAAAAAACTGTTTTTT. It codes for CATSRDLGAVLKKLFF.